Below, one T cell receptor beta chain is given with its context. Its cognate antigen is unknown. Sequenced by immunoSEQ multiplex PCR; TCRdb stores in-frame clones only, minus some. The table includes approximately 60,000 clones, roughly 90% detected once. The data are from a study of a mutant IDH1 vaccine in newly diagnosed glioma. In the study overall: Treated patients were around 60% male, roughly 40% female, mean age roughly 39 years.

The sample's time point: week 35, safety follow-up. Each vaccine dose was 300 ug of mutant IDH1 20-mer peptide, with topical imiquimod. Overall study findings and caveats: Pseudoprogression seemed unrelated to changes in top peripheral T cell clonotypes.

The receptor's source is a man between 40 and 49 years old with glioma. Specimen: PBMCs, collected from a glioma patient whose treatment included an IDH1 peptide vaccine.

The CDR3 region is CASATSNQETQYF. CDR3 nucleotide sequence: TGTGCCAGCGCCACCTCTAACCAAGAGACCCAGTACTTC. The V gene is TRBV18, the J gene TRBJ2-5; no firm D call. Germline V gene lookup returns CDR1 KGHSH and CDR2 LQKENI. The CDR3 is 13 residues long. Between the trimmed V and J ends, which lost 8 bases and 0 bases, there was a span of 10 bases.